This entry lists 26 T cell receptor beta chains sequenced from one sample in a study of long-term antiretroviral therapy in people with HIV. Sequencing used immunoSEQ v3.0 at survey level. The data were produced by immunoSEQ multiplex PCR, yet TCRdb's version contains in-frame clones alone and is incomplete. The table lists approximately 17,000 clones, approximately 93% of them singletons. Sequenced here: unsorted PBMCs, sampled 0.6 years after starting antiretroviral therapy. These receptors were collected from a woman between 35 and 50 years old with HIV.

V usage is TRBV7-2 and J usage is TRBJ1-2; D unclear. CDR1 and CDR2 from the germline V gene are SGHTA and FQGNSA. The CDR3 is 16 residues long. V was shortened by 3 bases and J by 0 bases, with 14 bases between the two germline ends. The CDR3 DNA follows: TGTGCCAGCAGCTTTGGCGGCTCTAAAACTAACTATGGCTACACCTTC. It yields the protein CASSFGGSKTNYGYTF.

The V call is TRBV5-1, the J call TRBJ1-1; 9 bases are a match to TRBD1. Germline V gene data show CDR1 as SGHRS and CDR2 as YFSETQ. CDR3 length equals 15 residues. V was pared by 0 bases and J by 1 base, with 1 base of the junction left unmatched. CDR3 amino acids: CASSLGDRANTEAFF. CDR3 in DNA: TGCGCCAGCAGCTTGGGGGACAGGGCGAACACTGAAGCTTTCTTT.

The chain is built from TRBV18 and TRBJ1-2; 8 nucleotides match TRBD1. Looked up from germline, CDR1 is KGHSH and CDR2 is LQKENI. The length of the CDR3 is 15 residues. J was trimmed by 4 bases and V by 3 bases; bases with no gene match: 7. The CDR3 spells CASSPGQGRFYGYTF. CDR3 sequence (DNA): TGTGCCAGCTCACCCGGACAGGGACGATTCTATGGCTACACCTTC.

The rearrangement joins TRBV23-1 to TRBJ1-2; 8 bases line up with TRBD1. TRBV23-1 belongs to the ORF category, with a function that is uncertain. J was trimmed by 4 bases and V by 4 bases; bases with no gene match: 5. The CDR3 length is 14 residues. The CDR3 DNA sequence: TGCGCCAGCAGTCGATACGGACAGGGCTATGGCTACACCTTC. Protein: CASSRYGQGYGYTF.

This clone was observed once. The V call is TRBV19, the J call TRBJ1-2; unclear D gene. CDR3 length equals 15 residues. V was shortened by 5 bases and J by 4 bases, with 17 bases between the two germline ends. Per the germline V gene, CDR1 is LNHDA and CDR2 is SQIVND (reference sequence). This CDR3 is CASSSSITDVYGYTF. In DNA, the CDR3 is TGTGCCAGTAGTTCTAGCATAACAGACGTCTATGGCTACACCTTC.

The chain carries TRBV7-9 and TRBJ2-4; 16 positions match TRBD2. J lost 1 base, V lost 5 bases, and 5 bases had no gene match. There are 18 residues in the CDR3. From germline, CDR1 is SEHNR and CDR2 FQNEAQ (reference sequence). CDR3 nucleotides: TGTGCCAGCAGCCCCGGGACTAGCGGGGGGGCGGCCAAAAACATTCAGTACTTC. This encodes CASSPGTSGGAAKNIQYF.

The chain has TRBV5-6 and TRBJ2-4; TRBD1 aligns across 10 bases. J was trimmed by 3 bases and V by 0 bases; bases with no gene match: 6. Germline V gene sequence: CDR1 SGHDT, CDR2 YYEEEE. There are 17 residues in the CDR3. CDR3 loop: CASSLALGQGVKNIQYF. CDR3 bases: TGTGCCAGCAGCTTGGCCTTAGGACAGGGGGTCAAAAACATTCAGTACTTC.

The rearrangement uses TRBV5-1 and TRBJ2-6; D is uncertain. Germline CDR1 reads SGHRS; CDR2 reads YFSETQ. V was clipped by 0 bases and J by 0 bases, with 7 bases between them. The CDR3 extends over 16 amino acids. The CDR3 nucleotides are TGCGCCAGCAGCTTGGCCCAAACCTCTGGGGCCAACGTCCTGACTTTC. Translating it yields CASSLAQTSGANVLTF.

The chain is built from TRBV18 and TRBJ1-2; TRBD1 might be the D (6 bases). The CDR3 sequence is 14 residues long. Deletions cut 3 bases from V and 2 bases from J, with 10 bases between. The germline gives CDR1 KGHSH, CDR2 LQKENI. This chain's CDR3 is CASSPVGANYGYTF. CDR3 bases: TGTGCCAGCTCACCTGTGGGGGCAAACTATGGCTACACCTTC.

This clone was observed once. The chain couples TRBV5-1 to TRBJ2-5, with D uncertain. The ends were cut back, 3 bases at V and 2 bases at J, with 5 bases in the middle. Germline-derived CDR1 and CDR2 are SGHRS and YFSETQ. The CDR3 is made up of 12 amino acids. The CDR3 region has the DNA TGCGCCAGCAGCTCCAATCAAGAGACCCAGTACTTC. It is translated as CASSSNQETQYF. Full variable domain (remainder filled in from reference TRBV5-1 and TRBJ2-5): KAGVTQTPRYLIKTRGQQVTLSCSPISGHRSVSWYQQTPGQGLQFLFEYFSETQRNKGNFPGRFSGRQFSNSRSEMNVSTLELGDSALYLCASSSNQETQYFGPGTRLLVL.

This clone was found a few times. CDR3: CASGDYGQFF. The CDR3 region has the DNA TGTGCCAGTGGGGACTATGGGCAGTTCTTC. V is TRBV19 and J is TRBJ2-1; the match to TRBD2 covers 7 bases. Germline loops: CDR1 LNHDA, CDR2 SQIVND (reference sequence). The length of the CDR3 is 10 residues. Trimming took 8 bases from V and 12 from J; bases not matched to a gene: 4.

This clone was found once. J is TRBJ2-7 and V is TRBV27; D ambiguous. The CDR3 length is 13 residues. Trimming pared 3 bases from V and 4 bases from J, leaving 10 bases between. CDR1 and CDR2 (germline): MNHEY, SMNVEV (reference sequence). The CDR3: CASSFSSFYEQYF. In nucleotides, the CDR3 is TGTGCCAGCAGTTTTAGCAGCTTTTACGAGCAGTACTTC.

This chain joins TRBV27 and TRBJ2-7, with 8 bases lining up with TRBD1. Losses at the gene ends were 5 bases for V and 7 bases for J; bases not matched to a gene: 7. CDR1 MNHEY and CDR2 SMNVEV come from the germline V gene (reference sequence). This CDR3 spans 13 amino acids. The CDR3, as DNA: TGTGCCAGCAGTAACGGACAGGGTGGGGAGCAGTACTTC. Its translation: CASSNGQGGEQYF.

The chain links TRBV7-2 to TRBJ1-1; a weak D match, TRBD1 (5 bases). Germline assignment: CDR1 SGHTA and CDR2 FQGNSA. Trimming removed 7 bases from V and 5 bases from J, with 8 bases in between. The CDR3 sequence is 11 residues long. In DNA form, the CDR3 reads TGTGCCAGCACTCAGGGAACTGAAGCTTTCTTT. Translated: CASTQGTEAFF.

This sequence joins TRBV9 and TRBJ1-2, with D tentatively TRBD1 (5 bases). Looked up from germline, CDR1 is SGDLS and CDR2 is YYNGEE. Trimming pared 0 bases from V and 5 bases from J, leaving 17 bases between. This CDR3 has 16 residues. The CDR3 coding sequence is TGTGCCAGCAGCGTAGCTTATGAGGGGTTGACATATGGCTACACCTTC. It yields the protein CASSVAYEGLTYGYTF.

The chain links TRBV15 to TRBJ2-7, with 10 bases matching TRBD1. The CDR3 has 14 residues. The V and J ends lost 5 bases and 3 bases, in that order; junction bases with no gene match: 4. Germline-derived CDR1 and CDR2 are LNHNV and YYDKDF (reference sequence). The CDR3 DNA reads as TGTGCCACCAGCTCCGGGACAGGGGTCTACGAGCAGTACTTC. It specifies CATSSGTGVYEQYF. The full variable domain, in which reference TRBV15 and TRBJ2-7 provide the parts outside the CDR3, is DAMVIQNPRYQVTQFGKPVTLSCSQTLNHNVMYWYQQKSSQAPKLLFHYYDKDFNNEADTPDNFQSRRPNTSFCFLDIRSPGLGDTAMYLCATSSGTGVYEQYFGPGTRLTVT.

This clone was observed a single time. The CDR3 coding sequence is TGTGCCAGCTCACCCACAGGGGGCGATTCACCCCTCCACTTT. Protein product: CASSPTGGDSPLHF. The J gene is TRBJ1-6, the V gene TRBV18; TRBD1 agrees at 9 bases. The junction had 2 bases not matched to a gene; V was cut back by 3 bases and J by 8 bases. The CDR3 sequence is 14 residues long. CDR1 and CDR2 from the germline V gene are KGHSH and LQKENI.

The V gene is TRBV5-1, the J gene TRBJ2-7; 11 nucleotides line up with TRBD1. CDR1 is SGHRS and CDR2 is YFSETQ in the germline V gene. V gave up 3 bases and J gave up 6 bases; unmatched junction bases: 8. The CDR3 runs to 15 residues. The CDR3 sequence is CASSSQGTGGTEQYF. For the CDR3, the DNA is TGCGCCAGCAGCTCGCAGGGGACAGGGGGAACCGAGCAGTACTTC. Using reference TRBV5-1 and TRBJ2-7 for the parts outside the CDR3, the full variable domain is KAGVTQTPRYLIKTRGQQVTLSCSPISGHRSVSWYQQTPGQGLQFLFEYFSETQRNKGNFPGRFSGRQFSNSRSEMNVSTLELGDSALYLCASSSQGTGGTEQYFGPGTRLTVT.

The chain recombines TRBV5-1 with TRBJ2-5, with TRBD1 as a possible D gene (6 bases). CDR1 is SGHRS, CDR2 YFSETQ, per germline. This CDR3 contains 14 residues. V gave up 4 bases and J gave up 3 bases, with 13 bases separating them. The CDR3 sequence: CASSPVGAEETQYF. CDR3 sequence (DNA): TGCGCCAGCAGCCCGGTGGGGGCCGAAGAGACCCAGTACTTC.

V is TRBV18 and J is TRBJ1-3; D is ambiguous. The V end lost 3 bases, the J end lost 2 bases, and 17 bases lay between the germline ends. CDR3 length equals 17 residues. CDR1 is KGHSH, CDR2 LQKENI, per germline. DNA for the CDR3: TGTGCCAGCTCACCCCCGGTGATGGGCGTAACTGGAAACACCATATATTTT. This sequence encodes CASSPPVMGVTGNTIYF. The full variable domain, its missing parts supplied by reference TRBV18 and TRBJ1-3, is NAGVMQNPRHLVRRRGQEARLRCSPMKGHSHVYWYRQLPEEGLKFMVYLQKENIIDESGMPKERFSAEFPKEGPSILRIQQVVRGDSAAYFCASSPPVMGVTGNTIYFGEGSWLTVV.

The chain uses TRBV7-9 and TRBJ2-2, with 8 bases lining up with TRBD1. Germline V CDR1 and CDR2: SEHNR, FQNEAQ (reference sequence). This CDR3 region has 16 residues. V shed 1 base, J shed 5 bases, and the junction held 6 bases outside the gene matches. CDR3 residues: CASSLGPQGVTGELFF. The DNA of the CDR3 is TGTGCCAGCAGCTTAGGGCCACAGGGGGTGACCGGGGAGCTGTTTTTT.

The chain combines TRBV7-2 with TRBJ2-3; D unresolved. CDR1 is SGHTA and CDR2 is FQGNSA in the germline V gene. The CDR3 length is 16 residues. Deletions cut 3 bases from V and 2 bases from J, with 15 bases between. CDR3 DNA sequence: TGTGCCAGCAGCTTCTCCGGCCGGCGATTCACAGATACGCAGTATTTT. As protein: CASSFSGRRFTDTQYF. Full variable domain (remainder filled in from reference TRBV7-2 and TRBJ2-3): GAGVSQSPSNKVTEKGKDVELRCDPISGHTALYWYRQSLGQGLEFLIYFQGNSAPDKSGLPSDRFSAERTGGSVSTLTIQRTQQEDSAVYLCASSFSGRRFTDTQYFGPGTRLTVL.

The V gene is TRBV19, the J gene TRBJ2-6; D remains unclear. Germline lookup yields CDR1 LNHDA and CDR2 SQIVND (reference sequence). V lost 6 bases, J lost 0 bases, and 6 bases lay in between. The CDR3 extends over 14 amino acids. The CDR3 sequence: CASSEVSGANVLTF. CDR3 in DNA: TGTGCCAGTAGCGAGGTCTCTGGGGCCAACGTCCTGACTTTC.

This clone was seen a single time. The chain combines TRBV7-9 with TRBJ1-3; D perhaps matches TRBD1 (5 bases). V was shortened by 5 bases and J by 0 bases, with 14 bases between the two germline ends. This CDR3 is built from 16 residues. Germline V gene sequence: CDR1 SEHNR, CDR2 FQNEAQ (reference sequence). CDR3 coding DNA: TGTGCCAGCAGCGGGGCTTCGGAGAGCTCTGGAAACACCATATATTTT. Amino acid sequence: CASSGASESSGNTIYF.

The chain joins TRBV13 to TRBJ1-4; no firm D call. CDR3 length: 13 amino acids. Germline lookup yields CDR1 PRHDT and CDR2 FYEKMQ (reference sequence). Between the trimmed V and J ends, which lost 3 bases and 8 bases, there was a span of 10 bases. The CDR3 loop reads CASSFRTAEKLFF. The CDR3 DNA sequence: TGTGCCAGCAGCTTTCGGACGGCGGAAAAACTGTTTTTT.

This clone has just a few counts. The J gene is TRBJ1-6, the V gene TRBV19, with TRBD1 matching 12 bases. CDR3 size: 16 residues. V dropped 5 bases and J dropped 9; count of bases not matched to a gene: 8. CDR1 is LNHDA and CDR2 is SQIVND in the germline V gene (reference sequence). Here the CDR3 reads CASSDLRGQGASPLHF. CDR3 nucleotides: TGTGCCAGTAGTGACCTTAGGGGACAGGGGGCTTCACCCCTCCACTTT.